The clone carrying this T cell receptor (beta chain) was recorded at least ten times. Trimming cost V 7 bases and J 4 bases, with 14 bases left between them. This CDR3 is 14 amino acids long. In germline, CDR1 is MRHNA, CDR2 SNTAGT. The data were taken from a study of cytomegalovirus exposure and HLA in healthy donors. Study-wide background: The approximately 710 first-cohort repertoires and the 110 or so validation repertoires shared the same platform, a later analysis reported.

Libraries were prepared by immunoSEQ multiplex PCR; TCRdb keeps only in-frame clonotypes and omits some of them. The table records roughly 200,000 clones, 80% to 85% of them present only once. The source is a woman between 25 and 40 years old in good health and CMV-seronegative. The chain uses TRBV6-4 and TRBJ2-1; tentative D call: TRBD1 (5 bases). The sequencing input was PBMCs. This CDR3 is CASNPGKGYNEQFF. For the CDR3, the DNA is TGTGCCAGCAATCCCGGAAAGGGGTACAATGAGCAGTTCTTC.